These T cell receptor beta chains were read from a single sample in a study of cytomegalovirus exposure and HLA in healthy donors. TCRdb keeps only in-frame clones here, not all; method: immunoSEQ multiplex PCR. This repertoire shows 150,000 to 200,000 clones, 84% found once; its top ten account for 4.8%. The sequenced sample consisted of PBMCs. The receptors come from a young man in good health and CMV-seronegative. CDR3s include the opening cysteine and the closing phenylalanine or tryptophan. Each record gives: D gene, clone size, J gene, V gene, CDR3 DNA, CDR3 protein. The D gene is left open where the match is weak. Not all rows give a size; the values are once, few, many and, for expanded clones, a class.

d_call: -
clone_size: medium-sized
j_call: TRBJ2-3
v_call: TRBV27
cdr3_nt: TGTGCCAGCAGCCTGAGTTTGGTAGATACGCAGTATTTT
cdr3_aa: CASSLSLVDTQYF

d_call: TRBD1
clone_size: -
j_call: TRBJ1-1
v_call: TRBV19
cdr3_nt: TGTGCCAGTAGTACGCGACAGGGGGCAAGGGCTTTCTTT
cdr3_aa: CASSTRQGARAFF

d_call: -
clone_size: -
j_call: TRBJ2-7
v_call: TRBV5-5
cdr3_nt: TGTGCCAGCAGCTCTCTCACCGACCCAAGGGGAGGGCAGTACTTC
cdr3_aa: CASSSLTDPRGGQYF

d_call: TRBD1
clone_size: -
j_call: TRBJ2-7
v_call: TRBV7-2
cdr3_nt: TGTGCCAGCAGCCCCAGGGGGACGCCCTACGAGCAGTACTTC
cdr3_aa: CASSPRGTPYEQYF

d_call: -
clone_size: -
j_call: TRBJ1-1
v_call: TRBV14
cdr3_nt: TGTGCCAGCAGCCTCATCACAGGTTTAGGAACTGAAGCTTTCTTT
cdr3_aa: CASSLITGLGTEAFF

d_call: -
clone_size: -
j_call: TRBJ2-3
v_call: TRBV7-9
cdr3_nt: TGTGCCAGCAGCCCCAATTCGGGACTCTTCACAGATACGCAGTATTTT
cdr3_aa: CASSPNSGLFTDTQYF

d_call: -
clone_size: -
j_call: TRBJ1-2
v_call: TRBV27
cdr3_nt: -
cdr3_aa: CASSSSTGDYGYTF

d_call: -
clone_size: -
j_call: TRBJ1-5
v_call: TRBV9
cdr3_nt: TGTGCCAGCAGCGTAGGGTGCGCATTATCTGGGCATCAGCCCCAGCATTTT
cdr3_aa: CASSVGCALSGHQPQHF

d_call: -
clone_size: -
j_call: TRBJ2-2
v_call: TRBV6-1
cdr3_nt: TGTGCCAGCAGTGGGGCTCGCCGCACCGGGGAGCTGTTTTTT
cdr3_aa: CASSGARRTGELFF

d_call: -
clone_size: -
j_call: TRBJ2-1
v_call: TRBV6-1
cdr3_nt: TGTGCCAGCAGTGTAGGACAGCCGGTCAATGAGCAGTTCTTC
cdr3_aa: CASSVGQPVNEQFF

d_call: -
clone_size: -
j_call: TRBJ2-7
v_call: TRBV10-1
cdr3_nt: TGCGCCAGCGGAAACCGGCGGGAGCAGTACTTC
cdr3_aa: CASGNRREQYF

d_call: -
clone_size: -
j_call: TRBJ1-1
v_call: TRBV6-1
cdr3_nt: TGTGCCACCAGACAGGTATTCACTGAAGCTTTCTTT
cdr3_aa: CATRQVFTEAFF

d_call: TRBD1
clone_size: -
j_call: TRBJ2-5
v_call: TRBV7-7
cdr3_nt: TGTGCTAGCAGGGCCCTGGACAGGGGCGCAGGGACCCAGTACTTC
cdr3_aa: CASRALDRGAGTQYF

d_call: TRBD1
clone_size: -
j_call: TRBJ1-4
v_call: TRBV28
cdr3_nt: TGTGCCAGCAGTCCTGGGACAGGAGGACCTGTATTGTTTTTT
cdr3_aa: CASSPGTGGPVLFF

d_call: TRBD2
clone_size: -
j_call: TRBJ2-2
v_call: TRBV2
cdr3_nt: TGTGCCAGCAGTACGGGACTAGGAACCGGGGAGCTGTTTTTT
cdr3_aa: CASSTGLGTGELFF